The 11 T cell receptor beta chains below come from one sample, sequenced in a study of T cells in Graves' hyperthyroidism and ophthalmopathy. TCR beta CDR3 region amplification was performed from RNA transcripts. HTBI primers were the set used in a first-round RT-PCR of the TCR CDR3. TCRdb reprocessed the multiplex PCR reads with MiXCR, giving one entry per CDR3 protein. The sample contains around 350,000 distinct CDR3 sequences, 19% of which appear only once. The sample was blood. All receptors derive from a woman aged 18 to 35 with Graves' hyperthyroidism.

This clonotype was counted many times. The chain is built from TRBV6-5 and TRBJ1-2, with 7 bases lining up with TRBD1. The CDR3 is 16 amino acids. Germline trimming cut 0 bases from V and 0 bases from J; bases unmatched to any gene: 4. From germline, CDR1 is MNHEY and CDR2 SVGAGI. In DNA form, the CDR3 reads TGTGCCAGCAGTTACTCGACAGGGACTTCTAACTATGGCTACACCTTC. Translated, it gives CASSYSTGTSNYGYTF.

The chain employs TRBV5-1 and TRBJ1-3; D is ambiguous. The CDR3 is 16 residues long. The V gene lost 6 bases and the J gene lost 0 bases, with 16 bases spanning the gap. Germline V gene sequence: CDR1 SGHRS, CDR2 YFSETQ. This CDR3 reads CASTLGGLTSGNTIYF. Written as DNA, the CDR3 is TGCGCCAGCACCCTCGGAGGGCTGACCTCTGGAAACACCATATATTTT.

This chain joins TRBV4-2 and TRBJ2-1; weak D call: TRBD2 (7 bases). CDR1 LGHNA and CDR2 YNFKEQ come from the germline V gene. V was clipped by 1 base and J by 7 bases, with 14 bases between them. CDR3 length: 15 residues. Here the CDR3 reads CASSQVGGPRNEQFF. In nucleotides, the CDR3 is TGTGCCAGCAGCCAAGTGGGGGGGCCGAGGAATGAGCAGTTCTTC.

This clonotype appeared many times. The rearrangement joins TRBV19 to TRBJ1-1, with 7 positions matching TRBD1. This CDR3 comprises 17 residues. V dropped 5 bases and J dropped 1; count of bases not matched to a gene: 13. CDR1 and CDR2 (germline): LNHDA, SQIVND (reference sequence). The CDR3 nucleotides read TGTGCCAGTAGTCCGGGACAGCTAAAAACCCCGAACACTGAAGCTTTCTTT. Protein product: CASSPGQLKTPNTEAFF.

This clonotype came up many times. J is TRBJ2-5 and V is TRBV7-3; 8 bases align to TRBD2. The V gene's germline CDR1 is SGHTA and CDR2 FQGTGA. The CDR3 contains 14 residues. Trimming at V came to 5 bases and at J to 5 bases, leaving 7 bases not matched to a gene. The DNA for the CDR3 is TGTGCCAGCAGCCCCGGGGGGGGCGATGAGACCCAGTACTTC. The encoded protein is CASSPGGGDETQYF.

There are many counts of this clonotype. J is TRBJ1-2 and V is TRBV12-3 or TRBV12-4; D may be TRBD1 (5 bases). V lost 5 bases to trimming and J lost 5 bases, with 9 bases between them. This CDR3 contains 12 residues. The CDR3 reads CASSAGLYGYTF. The CDR3 DNA follows: TGTGCCAGCAGTGCGGGACTGTATGGCTACACCTTC.

This clonotype appeared many times. The chain links TRBV18 to TRBJ1-2, with a possible D match to TRBD1 (6 bases). The CDR3 runs to 14 residues. Germline V gives CDR1 KGHSH, CDR2 LQKENI. V was clipped by 5 bases and J by 6 bases, with 16 bases between them. The chain's CDR3 is CASSDRGGSDGYTF. In DNA, the CDR3 is TGTGCCAGCTCAGATCGAGGGGGTAGTGATGGCTACACCTTC.

Many counts were recorded for this clonotype. The chain combines TRBV3-1 with TRBJ2-2, with TRBD1 as a possible D gene (5 bases). The CDR3 has 12 amino acids. V dropped 3 bases and J dropped 13 bases, with 12 bases sitting between them. Germline values: CDR1 LGHDT, CDR2 YNNKEL (reference sequence). Here the CDR3 reads CASSHLREGLFF. In DNA, the CDR3 is TGTGCCAGCAGCCATCTCAGGGAAGGGCTGTTTTTT.

This clonotype has at least ten counts. This chain links TRBV5-1 with TRBJ2-2; D is uncertain. Trimming left V 0 bases short and J 9 bases short, with 12 bases between. The V gene's germline CDR1 is SGHRS and CDR2 YFSETQ. The CDR3 is made up of 14 amino acids. In DNA form, the CDR3 reads TGCGCCAGCAGCTTGGGACCCACGGAGAGGGAGCTGTTTTTT. It encodes CASSLGPTERELFF.

This clonotype was detected a few times. The V and J genes are TRBV19 and TRBJ1-2; D remains unclear. The germline gives CDR1 LNHDA, CDR2 SQIVND (reference sequence). Trimming left V 7 bases short and J 3 bases short, with 18 bases between. The CDR3 has 15 amino acids. The DNA of the CDR3 is TGTGCCAGTATCGGGGTATTCCCCCCGGACTATGGCTACACCTTC. Its translation: CASIGVFPPDYGYTF.

This clonotype was recorded at least ten times. This rearrangement joins TRBV6-1 to TRBJ1-2; D gene ambiguous. Per the germline V gene, CDR1 is MNHNS and CDR2 is SASEGT. V lost 6 bases to trimming and J lost 0 bases, with 8 bases between them. The CDR3 extends over 13 amino acids. CDR3 residues: CASRETTNYGYTF. CDR3 nucleotides: TGTGCCAGCAGGGAGACTACTAACTATGGCTACACCTTC.